This TCR beta chain was identified during a study of cytomegalovirus exposure and HLA in healthy donors. It was with 60 Vbeta and 13 Jbeta primers that the PCR ran. Per the authors' pipeline: In a later analysis, the count reached 75 million to 90 million unique TCR beta chains, with around 10 million shared. Sequenced by immunoSEQ multiplex PCR; TCRdb stores in-frame clones only, minus some. For V, J and clone size, that table is used; D and trimming come from the DNA. The sample records around 110,000 clones, around four fifths being singletons. Germline CDR1 and CDR2: SGHRS and YFSETQ. The CDR3 sequence is 15 residues long. Losses at the gene ends were 2 bases for V and 3 bases for J; bases not matched to a gene: 7.

The chain is built from TRBV5-1 and TRBJ2-7; TRBD2 matches at 8 bases. Source material: PBMCs. The source is a man aged 50 to 60 in good health and CMV-seronegative. CDR3 DNA: TGCGCCAGCAGCTTAAGCGGGGGAGACCACTACGAGCAGTACTTC. This codes for CASSLSGGDHYEQYF.